One sample yielded the 14 T cell receptor beta chains listed below, sequenced in a study of identifying expanded T cells in peripheral blood. The protocol was immunoSEQ multiplex PCR, while the TCRdb copy is restricted to in-frame clones and leaves out a portion. The data contain over 65,000 clones, 70% to 90% of them seen just once; the ten biggest clones take up 7% to 8.5%. Sequenced input: blood. These TCRs come from a person aged 18 to 69 in good health.

This clone was found once. The gene calls are TRBV7-9 and TRBJ1-2; tentative D call: TRBD1 (5 bases). CDR1 and CDR2 (germline): SEHNR, FQNEAQ (reference sequence). The CDR3 runs 14 residues. V dropped 1 base and J dropped 5 bases, with 11 bases sitting between them. In DNA form, the CDR3 reads TGTGCCAGCAGCTTAGGGGGCAGGGAGTATGGCTACACCTTC. This gives the protein CASSLGGREYGYTF.

This chain links TRBV5-1 with TRBJ2-6, with D uncertain. The V gene lost 4 bases and the J gene lost 0 bases, with 11 bases spanning the gap. The CDR3 is 16 residues long. CDR1 is SGHRS, CDR2 YFSETQ, per germline. Here the CDR3 reads CASSLRISSGANVLTF. CDR3 coding DNA: TGCGCCAGCAGCCTCCGGATAAGCTCTGGGGCCAACGTCCTGACTTTC.

This rearrangement joins TRBV5-1 to TRBJ2-7; the match to TRBD2 covers 11 bases. CDR3 size: 16 residues. Unmatched junction bases numbered 10, after V lost 4 bases and J lost 4 bases. Germline loops: CDR1 SGHRS, CDR2 YFSETQ. The CDR3: CASSPRGLAEEYEQYF. The CDR3 DNA is TGCGCCAGCAGCCCAAGGGGACTAGCGGAGGAGTACGAGCAGTACTTC.

V gene TRBV7-2 combines with J gene TRBJ1-1; tentatively, D is TRBD1 (5 bases). This CDR3 has 14 amino acids. V lost 2 bases to trimming and J lost 1 base, with 8 bases between them. The germline gives CDR1 SGHTA, CDR2 FQGNSA. The CDR3 here is CASSLRQRNTEAFF. CDR3 sequence (DNA): TGTGCCAGCAGCTTAAGACAGCGGAACACTGAAGCTTTCTTT.

The chain employs TRBV19 and TRBJ1-2; maybe TRBD1 (5 bases). The CDR3 sequence is 14 residues long. The germline V gene has CDR1 LNHDA and CDR2 SQIVND (reference sequence). The V gene lost 2 bases and the J gene lost 8 bases, with 15 bases spanning the gap. The CDR3 spells CASSITGDGRGYTF. The CDR3 bases are TGTGCCAGTAGTATAACGGGGGATGGAAGAGGCTACACCTTC.

This clone was picked up one time. CDR3 in DNA: TGTGCCAGCAGCTTTCGGGGGGCCGATGAAAAACTGTTTTTT. Its translation: CASSFRGADEKLFF. The gene calls are TRBV11-1 and TRBJ1-4, with D perhaps TRBD1 (6 bases). The V gene lost 3 bases and the J gene lost 6 bases, with 11 bases spanning the gap. Per germline, CDR1 SGHAT and CDR2 FQDESV (reference sequence). The length of the CDR3 is 14 residues. The full variable domain, in which reference TRBV11-1 and TRBJ1-4 provide the parts outside the CDR3, is EAEVAQSPRYKITEKSQAVAFWCDPISGHATLYWYRQILGQGPELLVQFQDESVVDDSQLPKDRFSAERLKGVDSTLKIQPAELGDSAMYLCASSFRGADEKLFFGSGTQLSVL.

The gene calls are TRBV7-6 and TRBJ1-4, with D possibly TRBD1 on 5 matching bases. The CDR3 loop spans 13 amino acids. Trimming stripped 1 base from V and 10 bases from J, with 10 bases between. Germline V gene sequence: CDR1 SGHVS, CDR2 FNYEAQ. CDR3 nucleotides: TGTGCCAGCAGCTTAGATACGAGGGGAAAACTGTTTTTT. Residues: CASSLDTRGKLFF.

The chain joins TRBV19 to TRBJ1-1; 12 bases fit TRBD1. This CDR3 contains 16 residues. The germline CDR1 and CDR2 sequences are LNHDA and SQIVND (reference sequence). Trimming removed 9 bases from V and 3 bases from J; junction bases left unmatched: 11. The CDR3 loop reads CASFGTGGEVDTEAFF. In DNA, the CDR3 is TGTGCCAGCTTCGGGACAGGGGGCGAAGTGGACACTGAAGCTTTCTTT. The entire variable domain, with the rest obtained from reference TRBV19 and TRBJ1-1, is as follows: DGGITQSPKYLFRKEGQNVTLSCEQNLNHDAMYWYRQDPGQGLRLIYYSQIVNDFQKGDIAEGYSVSREKKESFPLTVTSAQKNPTAFYLCASFGTGGEVDTEAFFGQGTRLTVV.

V gene TRBV18 combines with J gene TRBJ1-5; D perhaps matches TRBD1 (5 bases). CDR1 and CDR2 (germline): KGHSH, LQKENI. Trimming left V 3 bases short and J 1 base short, with 16 bases between. This CDR3 is built from 17 residues. In DNA form, the CDR3 reads TGTGCCAGCTCACCGGACCTTGGGCAGGGAAGCAATCAGCCCCAGCATTTT. Protein: CASSPDLGQGSNQPQHF.

The chain joins TRBV10-3 to TRBJ2-1; 10 bases match TRBD2. V lost 7 bases, J lost 8 bases, and 8 bases stayed unmatched. CDR3 length: 14 amino acids. The germline CDR1 and CDR2 sequences are ENHRY and SYGVKD. The CDR3 sequence: CAIKPAGGPDEQFF. Written as DNA, the CDR3 is TGTGCCATCAAGCCAGCGGGGGGGCCGGATGAGCAGTTCTTC.

This clone appeared once. The rearrangement joins TRBV4-1 to TRBJ2-2, with D unresolved. Trimming left V 0 bases short and J 2 bases short, with 10 bases between. The CDR3 is 16 residues long. CDR1 MGHRA and CDR2 YSYEKL come from the germline V gene. DNA for the CDR3: TGCGCCAGCAGCCAAGATAGGCAACCTAACACCGGGGAGCTGTTTTTT. Encoded protein: CASSQDRQPNTGELFF.

The chain uses TRBV6-1 and TRBJ1-5; D not resolved. Trimming shortened V by 1 base and J by 0 bases, and 10 bases separated the two germline ends. The CDR3 length is 16 residues. The germline CDR1 and CDR2 sequences are MNHNS and SASEGT. The CDR3 sequence: CASSEVRSFSNQPQHF. In DNA form, the CDR3 reads TGTGCCAGCAGTGAAGTTCGGTCATTTAGCAATCAGCCCCAGCATTTT.

V gene TRBV19 combines with J gene TRBJ2-7; tentative D call: TRBD1 (6 bases). Trimming shortened V by 1 base and J by 7 bases, and 11 bases separated the two germline ends. The CDR3 consists of 13 residues. The germline gives CDR1 LNHDA, CDR2 SQIVND (reference sequence). The CDR3 coding sequence is TGTGCCAGTAGTATAGCCAGGGGTGGGGAGCAGTACTTC. This gives the protein CASSIARGGEQYF.

Comments on this clone: Germline is not matched at one junction end, which may reflect a read error. The chain links TRBV7-8 to TRBJ1-1, with D unresolved. Germline CDR1 SGHVS, CDR2 FQNEAQ. The CDR3 contains 14 residues. This chain's CDR3 is CASSLDGLNTKAFF. CDR3 DNA sequence: TGTGCCAGCAGCTTAGACGGCTTGAACACTAAAGCTTTCTTT.